One sample yielded the 22 T cell receptor beta chains listed below, sequenced in a study of shared clonotypes between healthy human individuals. Assay: immunoSEQ multiplex PCR; the TCRdb copy retains only in-frame clones and omits some. The data contain roughly 700,000 clones, 74% of them seen just once; the ten biggest clones take up approximately 1.7%. Specimen: memory CD4+ T cells sorted from blood. Subset denoted: CD45RA-negative fraction. The receptors stem from a young woman in good health.

The chain has TRBV29-1 and TRBJ1-2, with D maybe TRBD1 (5 bases). From germline, CDR1 is SQVTM and CDR2 ANQGSEA. V lost 8 bases and J 7 bases, leaving 20 bases between the germline ends. This CDR3 has 13 amino acids. CDR3 residues: CSTQRGDNLGYTF. The CDR3 DNA reads TGCAGCACCCAACGAGGGGATAATCTTGGCTACACCTTC.

The gene calls are TRBV28 and TRBJ1-5, with 8 nucleotides matching TRBD1. After removal of 6 bases from V and 3 bases from J, the junction contained 10 bases not matched to a gene. From germline, CDR1 is MDHEN and CDR2 SYDVKM. The CDR3 spans 16 residues. In nucleotides, the CDR3 is TGTGCCAGCAGACCTACCGGGACAGGCGTCAATCAGCCCCAGCATTTT. Translating gives CASRPTGTGVNQPQHF.

The sample holds a few counts of this clone. This chain uses TRBV11-2 with TRBJ2-2; weak D call: TRBD1 (5 bases). V was clipped by 5 bases and J by 0 bases, with 7 bases between them. This CDR3 is built from 14 residues. Germline V gene sequence: CDR1 SGHAT, CDR2 FQNNGV. The CDR3 spells CASSRTSNTGELFF. The CDR3, as DNA: TGTGCCAGCAGCCGGACATCGAACACCGGGGAGCTGTTTTTT.

V usage is TRBV7-6 and J usage is TRBJ2-7; the match to TRBD1 covers 9 bases. This CDR3 has 14 residues. Germline V CDR1 and CDR2: SGHVS, FNYEAQ. Trimming removed 3 bases from V and 8 bases from J; junction bases left unmatched: 8. CDR3 in DNA: TGTGCCAGCAGCTTTGCCGGACAGGGGACACAGCAGTACTTC. Translation: CASSFAGQGTQQYF.

The CDR3 sequence is CASSQGLAGRDTQYF. In DNA, the CDR3 is TGCGCCAGCAGCCAAGGACTAGCGGGAAGGGATACGCAGTATTTT. The chain uses TRBV4-1 and TRBJ2-3, with TRBD2 matching 11 bases. This CDR3 spans 15 amino acids. Germline assignment: CDR1 MGHRA and CDR2 YSYEKL. With 1 base clipped from V and 6 bases from J, the junction kept 3 bases outside the gene matches.

V usage is TRBV18 and J usage is TRBJ1-2; TRBD1 agrees at 10 bases. V dropped 5 bases and J dropped 2; count of bases not matched to a gene: 5. The CDR3 has 15 residues. Germline V gene data show CDR1 as KGHSH and CDR2 as LQKENI. DNA for the CDR3: TGTGCCAGCTCAGCAGGACAGGGGGAAAACTATGGCTACACCTTC. Its translation: CASSAGQGENYGYTF.

The chain uses TRBV5-1 and TRBJ1-3, with 7 nucleotides matching TRBD1. The V gene's germline CDR1 is SGHRS and CDR2 YFSETQ. The trim removed 3 bases at V and 1 base at J, leaving 10 bases unmatched. CDR3 length: 17 residues. Here the CDR3 reads CASSWGGQRLSGNTIYF. For the CDR3, the DNA is TGCGCCAGCAGCTGGGGGGGACAGAGATTGTCTGGAAACACCATATATTTT.

This chain joins TRBV28 and TRBJ1-4; D not resolved. CDR3 length: 16 residues. The V and J ends lost 2 bases and 11 bases respectively, with 21 bases between them. CDR1 is MDHEN and CDR2 is SYDVKM in the germline V gene. CDR3 in DNA: TGTGCCAGCAGTTTACCCTCGAACCCCCAGGCGACTAAACTGTTTTTT. The encoded protein is CASSLPSNPQATKLFF.

This clone has ten or more counts. The rearrangement links TRBV2 to TRBJ2-5, with D perhaps assigned TRBD1 or TRBD2 (6 bases each). The CDR3 extends over 14 amino acids. Germline values: CDR1 SNHLY, CDR2 FYNNEI. Between the trimmed V and J ends, which lost 7 bases and 5 bases, there was a span of 17 bases. This chain's CDR3 is CASTGTPGAETQYF. The CDR3 nucleotides are TGTGCCAGCACCGGGACTCCGGGGGCGGAGACCCAGTACTTC.

This chain links TRBV29-1 with TRBJ2-1; D gene unclear. Trimming pared 2 bases from V and 9 bases from J, leaving 5 bases between. CDR3 size: 10 residues. Germline assignment: CDR1 SQVTM and CDR2 ANQGSEA. CDR3 nucleotide sequence: TGCAGCGTTGAATATTTTGAGCAGTTCTTC. Translating it yields CSVEYFEQFF.

The chain recombines TRBV13 with TRBJ2-6; D might be TRBD1 or TRBD2, each matching 7 bases. The V and J ends lost 3 bases and 9 bases respectively, with 18 bases between them. This CDR3 spans 16 amino acids. Germline CDR1 PRHDT, CDR2 FYEKMQ (reference sequence). CDR3 DNA: TGTGCCAGCAGCTTCGCCGACAGGGCGGGAGTCAACGTCCTGACTTTC. Amino acids: CASSFADRAGVNVLTF.

The chain has TRBV11-2 and TRBJ1-2; D unclear. Germline V gene lookup returns CDR1 SGHAT and CDR2 FQNNGV. The CDR3 is 13 residues long. V lost 0 bases and J lost 9, with 11 bases in between. For the CDR3, the DNA is TGTGCCAGCAGCTTAGATCTCGGGGATAGCTACACCTTC. Protein: CASSLDLGDSYTF.

The V and J genes are TRBV4-1 and TRBJ2-2; 7 positions match TRBD1. V dropped 2 bases and J dropped 6; count of bases not matched to a gene: 9. The germline gives CDR1 MGHRA, CDR2 YSYEKL. This CDR3 region has 16 residues. The CDR3 here is CASSQRITGVAGELFF. CDR3 in DNA: TGCGCCAGCAGCCAACGAATTACAGGGGTAGCCGGGGAGCTGTTTTTT.

The chain couples TRBV10-2 to TRBJ1-1, with 9 bases fitting TRBD1. V trimming: 6 bases; J trimming: 5 bases; junction bases outside the gene matches: 13. The CDR3 runs to 16 residues. Germline V gene data show CDR1 as WSHSY and CDR2 as SAAADI. CDR3 nucleotides: TGCGCCAGCAGCAGAGGAGGACAGGGGTCGGGGACTGAAGCTTTCTTT. Protein product: CASSRGGQGSGTEAFF.

This clone was detected only once. The genes are TRBV14 and TRBJ1-5; D unresolved. V was pared by 0 bases and J by 6 bases, with 6 bases between. Germline V gives CDR1 SGHDN, CDR2 FVKESK. The CDR3 has 13 residues. In DNA, the CDR3 is TGTGCCAGCAGCCAAGATGGGTTTCAGCCCCAGCATTTT. This gives the protein CASSQDGFQPQHF.

This chain connects TRBV6-1 to TRBJ2-7, with a weak D call TRBD1 (6 bases). The V end lost 6 bases, the J end lost 6 bases, and 12 bases lay between the germline ends. The germline gives CDR1 MNHNS, CDR2 SASEGT. This CDR3 spans 12 amino acids. The CDR3 sequence: CASRGWGREQYF. The CDR3 region has the DNA TGTGCCAGCAGGGGCTGGGGGCGCGAGCAGTACTTC.

The gene calls are TRBV6-1 and TRBJ2-1; 9 nucleotides match TRBD2. CDR3 length: 14 amino acids. CDR1 MNHNS and CDR2 SASEGT come from the germline V gene. V lost 7 bases and J lost 6; bases outside the gene matches: 7. Here the CDR3 reads CASIRLAELNEQFF. In nucleotides, the CDR3 is TGTGCCAGCATCAGACTAGCGGAACTCAATGAGCAGTTCTTC.

V gene TRBV29-1 combines with J gene TRBJ2-5; TRBD2 is a possible D gene (6 bases). Looked up from germline, CDR1 is SQVTM and CDR2 is ANQGSEA. The CDR3 has 10 residues. In nucleotides, the CDR3 is TGCAGTGGGAGCGGGGAGACCCAGTACTTC. Protein: CSGSGETQYF.

The gene calls are TRBV2 and TRBJ1-5, with 10 positions matching TRBD1. Looked up from germline, CDR1 is SNHLY and CDR2 is FYNNEI. CDR3 size: 16 residues. J gave up 0 bases and V 4 bases, and 3 bases lay outside the gene matches. The CDR3 sequence is CASSADRGNSNQPQHF. In nucleotides, the CDR3 is TGTGCCAGCAGTGCGGACAGGGGGAATAGCAATCAGCCCCAGCATTTT.

The chain combines TRBV27 with TRBJ1-2; D is unresolved. The CDR3 is 15 amino acids. Trimming stripped 5 bases from V and 3 bases from J, with 16 bases between. From germline, CDR1 is MNHEY and CDR2 SMNVEV (reference sequence). CDR3 DNA sequence: TGTGCCAGCAGTCTAAACCCGTCGAACTACTATGGCTACACCTTC. Protein sequence: CASSLNPSNYYGYTF.

The rearrangement uses TRBV27 and TRBJ1-1, with 7 bases lining up with TRBD1. Germline V gene sequence: CDR1 MNHEY, CDR2 SMNVEV (reference sequence). The CDR3 is 15 residues long. Unmatched junction bases numbered 8, after V lost 2 bases and J lost 5 bases. CDR3 amino acids: CASSLRPGGRTEAFF. The CDR3 DNA is TGTGCCAGCAGTTTAAGGCCAGGGGGGAGGACTGAAGCTTTCTTT.

The chain employs TRBV7-8 and TRBJ2-1, with D possibly matching TRBD2 (6 bases). Germline lookup yields CDR1 SGHVS and CDR2 FQNEAQ. The CDR3 has 16 residues. V gave up 1 base and J gave up 8 bases, with 18 bases separating them. For the CDR3, the DNA is TGTGCCAGCAGCTTAGTCGGAGCGGGCCCGAGCCATGAGCAGTTCTTC. Translated: CASSLVGAGPSHEQFF.